The 8 T cell receptor beta chains below come from one sample, sequenced in a study of beta chain features in type 1 diabetes. The entirety of the isolated RNA underwent reverse transcription, so expressed TCRB transcripts were sequenced. The data were produced by immunoSEQ multiplex PCR, yet TCRdb's version contains in-frame clones alone and is incomplete. Found here are approximately 200,000 clones, 9.6% of them singletons; the top ten hold 0.03% to 0.04%. Sequencing was performed on naive CD4+ T cells from blood. These receptors were collected from a woman aged 18-30 years in good health.

V usage is TRBV6-1 and J usage is TRBJ2-1, with 8 bases identical to TRBD1. The CDR3 loop spans 14 amino acids. Trimming took 0 bases from V and 7 from J; bases not matched to a gene: 2. From germline, CDR1 is MNHNS and CDR2 SASEGT. The CDR3 DNA reads TGTGCCAGCAGTGAAGCGACAGGGGAGAATGAGCAGTTCTTC. Its translation: CASSEATGENEQFF.

The CDR3 DNA reads TGTGCCAGCAGTGACCGCGGAGGGACAGGGATTTACAATGAGCAGTTCTTC. This codes for CASSDRGGTGIYNEQFF. V usage is TRBV6-1 and J usage is TRBJ2-1, with 9 positions matching TRBD1. Trimming cost V 3 bases and J 4 bases; bases outside gene matches: 10. The germline gives CDR1 MNHNS, CDR2 SASEGT. The CDR3 loop spans 17 amino acids.

This chain uses TRBV6-5 with TRBJ1-4; D is possibly TRBD1 (5 bases). V lost 8 bases to trimming and J lost 7 bases, with 14 bases between them. There are 13 residues in the CDR3. The germline V gene has CDR1 MNHEY and CDR2 SVGAGI. The CDR3 DNA reads as TGTGCCAGCCGCCGGGACTGGGGTGAAAAACTGTTTTTT. Protein sequence: CASRRDWGEKLFF.

This clone was recorded a few times. The chain employs TRBV6-4 and TRBJ2-3; TRBD1 matches 11 bases. The V gene end was trimmed by 6 bases and the J gene end by 3 bases; junction bases not matched to a gene: 2. The CDR3 extends over 14 amino acids. CDR1 and CDR2 (germline): MRHNA, SNTAGT. The CDR3 here is CASSRDRGTDTQYF. The DNA of the CDR3 is TGTGCCAGCAGCCGGGACAGGGGGACAGATACGCAGTATTTT.

This clone was seen a few times. The chain recombines TRBV9 with TRBJ1-2; TRBD1 might be the D (6 bases). This CDR3 spans 14 amino acids. The germline V and J ends were trimmed by 0 bases and 4 bases, with 10 bases remaining between them. Germline CDR1 is SGDLS and CDR2 is YYNGEE. CDR3 amino acids: CASSVGGDIYGYTF. The CDR3 DNA reads TGTGCCAGCAGCGTAGGAGGGGACATCTATGGCTACACCTTC.

The chain has TRBV7-6 and TRBJ1-3, with D possibly being TRBD1 (6 bases). CDR1 and CDR2 from the germline V gene are SGHVS and FNYEAQ. V lost 5 bases and J lost 0, with 17 bases in between. The CDR3 runs to 17 residues. In DNA form, the CDR3 reads TGTGCCAGCAGCACGAAACCGACAGGAGTCTCTGGAAACACCATATATTTT. It specifies CASSTKPTGVSGNTIYF.

The rearrangement links TRBV5-1 to TRBJ1-2, with D possibly being TRBD1 (5 bases). CDR1 SGHRS and CDR2 YFSETQ come from the germline V gene. The CDR3 length is 14 residues. V lost 1 base to trimming and J lost 6 bases, with 13 bases between them. The CDR3 nucleotides read TGCGCCAGCAGCTTGAGTGCCCAGGGTCATGGCTACACCTTC. The encoded protein is CASSLSAQGHGYTF.

The chain carries TRBV30 and TRBJ1-2; D remains unclear. V lost 5 bases to trimming and J lost 4 bases, with 20 bases between them. Germline CDR1 reads GTSNPN; CDR2 reads SVGIG (reference sequence). The CDR3 totals 15 residues. The CDR3 loop is CAWEPGGRLSYGYTF. The CDR3 nucleotides are TGTGCCTGGGAACCGGGCGGGCGGCTGTCCTATGGCTACACCTTC.